Each of the 21 T cell receptor beta chains below was sequenced from the same sample in a study of blood T cell repertoires in COVID-19 (dated by TCRdb to the early 2020s). The library came from the immunoSEQ multiplex PCR assay. The immuneACCESS repertoire file appears here via TCRdb, limited to in-frame rearrangements. These files lack a portion of the clones; in checked studies, under half of the deficit traces to unresolved V genes, and the cause of the others is not known. This sample has about 77,000 clones in its table, and around 89% of those were observed once. The leading ten clones occupy almost 7% of the sample. The sample consisted of peripheral blood. Receptors were obtained from a woman of 80 years or more with acute or convalescent COVID-19.

The CDR3 DNA reads TGTGCCTGGAGACGGGGTCCCTCCTTGAAGCAGTACTTC. Amino acid sequence: CAWRRGPSLKQYF. This sequence joins TRBV30 and TRBJ2-7, with D maybe TRBD2 (5 bases). The CDR3 is 13 residues long. Trimming removed 3 bases at V and 8 bases at J, with 17 bases between. CDR1 and CDR2 (germline): GTSNPN, SVGIG (reference sequence). Combining the CDR3 with reference TRBV30 and TRBJ2-7 gives the whole variable domain SQTIHQWPATLVQPVGSPLSLECTVEGTSNPNLYWYRQAAGRGLQLLFYSVGIGQISSEVPQNLSASRPQDRQFILSSKKLLLSDSGFYLCAWRRGPSLKQYFGPGTRLTVT.

This clone appeared a single time. The J gene is TRBJ2-2, the V gene TRBV6-5, with D maybe TRBD1 (5 bases). Per germline, CDR1 MNHEY and CDR2 SVGAGI. Trimming stripped 8 bases from V and 1 base from J, with 11 bases between. This CDR3 region has 14 residues. The CDR3 is CASPAGKNTGELFF. CDR3 nucleotide sequence: TGTGCCAGCCCCGCAGGGAAGAACACCGGGGAGCTGTTTTTT.

The V and J genes are TRBV7-9 and TRBJ2-1; tentative D call: TRBD2 (7 bases). Germline V CDR1 and CDR2: SEHNR, FQNEAQ (reference sequence). The CDR3 contains 15 residues. Trimming left V 5 bases short and J 7 bases short, with 18 bases between. CDR3 DNA sequence: TGTGCCAGCAGCGCCGCGGGGGCTCGGGTGAATGAGCAGTTCTTC. This translates into CASSAAGARVNEQFF.

This sequence joins TRBV9 and TRBJ1-5; maybe TRBD1 (5 bases). The CDR3 is 14 amino acids. Between the trimmed V and J ends, which lost 0 bases and 3 bases, there was a span of 7 bases. Germline values: CDR1 SGDLS, CDR2 YYNGEE. The CDR3 loop is CASSVGQNNQPQHF. The CDR3 region has the DNA TGTGCCAGCAGCGTAGGACAGAACAATCAGCCCCAGCATTTT.

The chain uses TRBV18 and TRBJ2-1, with D possibly TRBD2 on 7 matching bases. V lost 1 base to trimming and J lost 9 bases, with 13 bases between them. This CDR3 has 14 amino acids. Per germline, CDR1 KGHSH and CDR2 LQKENI. CDR3 sequence reads: CASSPQGGGGEQFF. The CDR3 DNA reads as TGTGCCAGCTCACCACAGGGAGGGGGAGGTGAGCAGTTCTTC.

This sequence joins TRBV2 and TRBJ2-1; D is possibly TRBD2 (5 bases). Germline V lookup: CDR1 SNHLY, CDR2 FYNNEI. CDR3 length: 12 residues. V dropped 7 bases and J dropped 8 bases, with 12 bases sitting between them. CDR3 coding DNA: TGTGCCAGCAACCGAGGGTGGGATGAGCAGTTCTTC. This codes for CASNRGWDEQFF.

The chain's CDR3 is CASSQEPLAGSANTGELFF. CDR3 DNA: TGTGCCAGCAGCCAAGAGCCGCTAGCGGGTAGCGCGAACACCGGGGAGCTGTTTTTT. The chain employs TRBV4-2 and TRBJ2-2; TRBD2 aligns across 8 bases. In germline, CDR1 is LGHNA, CDR2 YNFKEQ. The trim removed 0 bases at V and 0 bases at J, leaving 9 bases unmatched. The CDR3 sequence is 19 residues long.

This clone was picked up one time. The CDR3 coding sequence is TGTGCCAGCAGCAAAGGGGGCCGAGAAAACATTCAGTACTTC. It yields the protein CASSKGGRENIQYF. V is TRBV21-1 and J is TRBJ2-4; the D segment call TRBD1 is taken from the table without a DNA check. TRBV21-1 is annotated as a pseudogene. This CDR3 contains 14 residues.

The chain combines TRBV19 with TRBJ1-2, with TRBD1 matching 10 bases. Germline V CDR1 and CDR2: LNHDA, SQIVND (reference sequence). The CDR3 sequence is 14 residues long. The V segment lost 7 bases and the J segment 4 bases; nucleotides outside the gene matches: 6. This chain's CDR3 is CASTGTGETYGYTF. DNA of the CDR3: TGTGCCAGTACCGGGACAGGGGAGACCTATGGCTACACCTTC.

The rearrangement uses TRBV30 and TRBJ1-2; TRBD1 is a possible D gene (6 bases). The CDR3 is 14 amino acids. V was cut by 3 bases and J by 6 bases, with 17 bases left in between. Germline values: CDR1 GTSNPN, CDR2 SVGIG (reference sequence). In nucleotides, the CDR3 is TGTGCCTGGAGCGCCGGACAGCCGTCGGATGGCTACACCTTC. Translating it yields CAWSAGQPSDGYTF.

CDR3 DNA sequence: TGTGCCAGCAACCCGGGACAGGGGGGAGAACTGTTTTTT. Its protein is CASNPGQGGELFF. The V call is TRBV2, the J call TRBJ1-4; 11 bases map to TRBD1. The CDR3 runs 13 residues. J gave up 12 bases and V 7 bases, and 7 bases lay outside the gene matches. The germline V gene encodes CDR1 SNHLY and CDR2 FYNNEI.

This sequence joins TRBV11-2 and TRBJ2-3; weak D call: TRBD2 (5 bases). V lost 4 bases and J lost 5, with 13 bases in between. CDR1 SGHAT and CDR2 FQNNGV come from the germline V gene. This CDR3 contains 14 residues. The CDR3 DNA is TGTGCCAGCAGCTCCCACCGAGAGGGAGATACGCAGTATTTT. Amino acid sequence: CASSSHREGDTQYF.

This clone was found once. This rearrangement joins TRBV15 to TRBJ2-7, with 9 bases fitting TRBD2. V was pared by 9 bases and J by 5 bases, with 14 bases of the junction left unmatched. From germline, CDR1 is LNHNV and CDR2 YYDKDF (reference sequence). The CDR3 totals 15 residues. Here the CDR3 DNA reads TGTGCCACGAGCTCGGGCGGGAGGGTAAGGGACGAGCAGTACTTC. Translated: CATSSGGRVRDEQYF.

The chain couples TRBV30 to TRBJ1-6, with TRBD1 matching over 10 bases. V lost 0 bases to trimming and J lost 7 bases; unmatched junction nucleotides: 9. The V gene's germline CDR1 is GTSNPN and CDR2 SVGIG (reference sequence). There are 17 residues in the CDR3. CDR3 loop: CAWSVRAGTGENSPLHF. DNA for the CDR3: TGTGCCTGGAGTGTAAGGGCCGGGACAGGGGAAAATTCACCCCTCCACTTT.

This sequence joins TRBV19 and TRBJ1-2; TRBD1 might be the D (5 bases). V lost 9 bases to trimming and J lost 3 bases, with 29 bases between them. Germline values: CDR1 LNHDA, CDR2 SQIVND (reference sequence). This CDR3 is 18 amino acids long. The CDR3 DNA reads TGTGCCAGCCATAACCCCCGGGCCCATCCCTCGGGGGACTATGGCTACACCTTC. This gives the protein CASHNPRAHPSGDYGYTF.

The CDR3 DNA is TGTGCCAGCAGGGTACTAGCCTCCCAATACAATGAGCAGTTCTTC. This sequence encodes CASRVLASQYNEQFF. The chain carries TRBV6-6 and TRBJ2-1, with D possibly being TRBD2 (6 bases). The CDR3 sequence is 15 residues long. Germline values: CDR1 MNHNY, CDR2 SVGAGI (reference sequence). Trimming cost V 6 bases and J 4 bases, with 16 bases left between them.

This CDR3 is CASSPNRGGSIQYF. Written as DNA, the CDR3 is TGTGCCAGCTCACCCAACAGGGGGGGGAGCATTCAGTACTTC. The rearrangement joins TRBV18 to TRBJ2-4; D may be TRBD1 (8 bases). CDR3 length: 14 residues. Trimming took 3 bases from V and 9 from J, leaving 15 bases between them. Germline lookup yields CDR1 KGHSH and CDR2 LQKENI.

CDR3: CSVAQGASAGELFF. DNA for the CDR3: TGCAGCGTTGCACAGGGGGCGAGCGCCGGGGAGCTGTTTTTT. The chain links TRBV29-1 to TRBJ2-2; 9 bases are shared with TRBD1. Looked up from germline, CDR1 is SQVTM and CDR2 is ANQGSEA. With 4 bases clipped from V and 6 bases from J, the junction kept 6 bases outside the gene matches. The CDR3 sequence is 14 residues long.

This chain connects TRBV5-4 to TRBJ1-2; TRBD1 is a possible D gene (5 bases). Germline values: CDR1 SGHNT, CDR2 YYREEE (reference sequence). Trimming shortened V by 3 bases and J by 6 bases, and 15 bases separated the two germline ends. This CDR3 contains 14 residues. The CDR3: CASSSGREIHGYTF. DNA of the CDR3: TGTGCCAGCAGCTCCGGCAGGGAAATACATGGCTACACCTTC.

The rearrangement links TRBV5-6 to TRBJ1-2; weak D call: TRBD1 (5 bases). Looked up from germline, CDR1 is SGHDT and CDR2 is YYEEEE. V gave up 3 bases and J gave up 5 bases, with 14 bases separating them. The CDR3 runs 14 residues. The CDR3 spells CASSSTDADYGYTF. In nucleotides, the CDR3 is TGTGCCAGCAGCTCGACAGACGCCGATTATGGCTACACCTTC.

This rearrangement joins TRBV9 to TRBJ2-5; D is possibly TRBD2 (5 bases). CDR1 and CDR2 (germline): SGDLS, YYNGEE. Trimming took 0 bases from V and 5 from J, leaving 8 bases between them. This CDR3 contains 13 residues. The CDR3 reads CASSVGGFETQYF. CDR3 sequence (DNA): TGTGCCAGCAGCGTAGGAGGGTTTGAGACCCAGTACTTC.